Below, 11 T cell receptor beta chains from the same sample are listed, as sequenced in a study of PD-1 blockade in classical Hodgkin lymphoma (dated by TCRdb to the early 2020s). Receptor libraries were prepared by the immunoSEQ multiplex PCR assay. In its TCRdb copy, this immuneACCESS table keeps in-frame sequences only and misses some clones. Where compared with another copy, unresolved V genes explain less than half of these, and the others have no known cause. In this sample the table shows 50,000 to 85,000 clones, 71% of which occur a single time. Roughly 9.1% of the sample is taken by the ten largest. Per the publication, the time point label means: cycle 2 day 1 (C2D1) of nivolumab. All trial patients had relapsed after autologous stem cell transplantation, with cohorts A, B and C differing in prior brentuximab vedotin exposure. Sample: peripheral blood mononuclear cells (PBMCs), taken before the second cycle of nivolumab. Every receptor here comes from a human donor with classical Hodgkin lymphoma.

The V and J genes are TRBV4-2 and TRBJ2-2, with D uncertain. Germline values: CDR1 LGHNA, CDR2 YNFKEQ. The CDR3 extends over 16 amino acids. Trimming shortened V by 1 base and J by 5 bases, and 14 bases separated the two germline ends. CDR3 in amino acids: CASSQGARQGTGELFF. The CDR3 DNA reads TGTGCCAGCAGCCAAGGGGCACGACAAGGGACCGGGGAGCTGTTTTTT.

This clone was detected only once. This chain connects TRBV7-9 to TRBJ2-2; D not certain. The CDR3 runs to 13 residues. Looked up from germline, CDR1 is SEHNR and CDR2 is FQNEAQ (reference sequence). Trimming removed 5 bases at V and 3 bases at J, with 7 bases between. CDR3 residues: CASSLSYTGELFF. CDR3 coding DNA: TGTGCCAGCAGCCTTTCTTACACCGGGGAGCTGTTTTTT. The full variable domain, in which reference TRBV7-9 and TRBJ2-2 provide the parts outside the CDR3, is DTGVSQNPRHKITKRGQNVTFRCDPISEHNRLYWYRQTLGQGPEFLTYFQNEAQLEKSRLLSDRFSAERPKGSFSTLEIQRTEQGDSAMYLCASSLSYTGELFFGEGSRLTVL.

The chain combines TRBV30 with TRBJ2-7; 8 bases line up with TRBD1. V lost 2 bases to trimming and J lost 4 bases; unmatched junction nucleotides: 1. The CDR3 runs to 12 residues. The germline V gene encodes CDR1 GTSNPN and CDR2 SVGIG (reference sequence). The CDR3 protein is CAWSTGGYEQYF. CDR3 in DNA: TGTGCCTGGAGTACAGGGGGATACGAGCAGTACTTC. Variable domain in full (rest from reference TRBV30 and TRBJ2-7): SQTIHQWPATLVQPVGSPLSLECTVEGTSNPNLYWYRQAAGRGLQLLFYSVGIGQISSEVPQNLSASRPQDRQFILSSKKLLLSDSGFYLCAWSTGGYEQYFGPGTRLTVT.

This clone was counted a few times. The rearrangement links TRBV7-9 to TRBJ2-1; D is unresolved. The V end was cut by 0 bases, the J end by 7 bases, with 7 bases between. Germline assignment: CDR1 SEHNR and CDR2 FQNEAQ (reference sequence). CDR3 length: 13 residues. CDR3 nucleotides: TGTGCCAGCAGCTTAGCGTGGGTAAATGAGCAGTTCTTC. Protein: CASSLAWVNEQFF.

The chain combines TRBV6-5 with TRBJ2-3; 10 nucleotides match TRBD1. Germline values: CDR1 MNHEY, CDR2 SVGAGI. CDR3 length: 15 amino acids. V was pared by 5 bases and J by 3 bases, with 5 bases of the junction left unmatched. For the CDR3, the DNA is TGTGCCAGCAGTACCGGGACAGGGGATACAGATACGCAGTATTTT. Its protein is CASSTGTGDTDTQYF.

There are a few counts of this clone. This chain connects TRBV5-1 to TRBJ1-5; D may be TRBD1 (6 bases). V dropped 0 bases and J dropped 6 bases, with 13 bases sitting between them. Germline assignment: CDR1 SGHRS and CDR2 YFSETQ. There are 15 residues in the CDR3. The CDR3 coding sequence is TGCGCCAGCAGCTTGGAGGGGGGTCGCACTCAGCCCCAGCATTTT. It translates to CASSLEGGRTQPQHF.

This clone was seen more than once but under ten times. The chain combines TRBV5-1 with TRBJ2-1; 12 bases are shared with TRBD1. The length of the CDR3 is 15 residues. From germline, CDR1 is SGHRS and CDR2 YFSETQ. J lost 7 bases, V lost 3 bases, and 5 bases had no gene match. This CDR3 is CASSWGTGGWNEQFF. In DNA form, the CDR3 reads TGCGCCAGCAGCTGGGGGACAGGGGGCTGGAATGAGCAGTTCTTC. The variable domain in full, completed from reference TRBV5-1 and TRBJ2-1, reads KAGVTQTPRYLIKTRGQQVTLSCSPISGHRSVSWYQQTPGQGLQFLFEYFSETQRNKGNFPGRFSGRQFSNSRSEMNVSTLELGDSALYLCASSWGTGGWNEQFFGPGTRLTVL.

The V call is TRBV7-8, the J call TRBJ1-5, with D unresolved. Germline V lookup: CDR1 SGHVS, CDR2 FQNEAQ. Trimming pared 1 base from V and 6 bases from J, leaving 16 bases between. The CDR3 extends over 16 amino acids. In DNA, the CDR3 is TGTGCCAGCAGCTTAGGGGAGGGTCTTGTCGGTCAGCCCCAGCATTTT. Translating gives CASSLGEGLVGQPQHF.

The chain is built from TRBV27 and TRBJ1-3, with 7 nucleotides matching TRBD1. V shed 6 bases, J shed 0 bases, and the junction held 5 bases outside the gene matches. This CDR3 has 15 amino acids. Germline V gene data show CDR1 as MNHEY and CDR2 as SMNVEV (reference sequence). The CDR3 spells CASSRQGNSGNTIYF. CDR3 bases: TGTGCCAGCAGCAGACAGGGCAACTCTGGAAACACCATATATTTT.

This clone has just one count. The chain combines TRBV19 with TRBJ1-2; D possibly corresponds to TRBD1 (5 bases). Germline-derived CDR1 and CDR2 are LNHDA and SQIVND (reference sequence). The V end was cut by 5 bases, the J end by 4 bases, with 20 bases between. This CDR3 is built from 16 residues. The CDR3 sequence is CASSGPGLAVLYGYTF. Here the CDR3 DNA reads TGTGCCAGTAGTGGTCCGGGACTGGCCGTACTCTATGGCTACACCTTC.

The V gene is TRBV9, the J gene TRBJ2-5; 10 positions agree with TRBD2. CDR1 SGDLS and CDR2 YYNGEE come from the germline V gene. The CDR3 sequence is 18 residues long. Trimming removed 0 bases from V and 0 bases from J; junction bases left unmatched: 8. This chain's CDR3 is CASSVEVAGGPYQETQYF. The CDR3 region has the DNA TGTGCCAGCAGCGTAGAGGTAGCGGGGGGTCCGTACCAAGAGACCCAGTACTTC.